At least ten counts were recorded for the clone carrying this T cell receptor (beta chain). Its antigen remains unknown. The V segment lost 6 bases and the J segment 7 bases; nucleotides outside the gene matches: 10. Germline CDR1 MNHEY, CDR2 SVGAGI. CDR3 length: 15 amino acids. General observations from the study: Tumor memory CD4+ T cell TCR gene usage clustered with blood and lymph node memory CD4+ cells and lymph node naive CD4+ cells. Greatest tumor Treg TCR overlap was with tumor naive CD4+ cells. The larger-cohort validation was restricted to a single TCR beta V-J rearrangement rather than whole repertoires.

TCRdb re-analysed the 5' RACE reads in MiXCR, keeping a single row per CDR3 protein. This sample has over 50,000 distinct CDR3 sequences, with approximately 25% found just once. The specimen sequenced was tumor-infiltrating naive CD4+ T cells sorted from the breast tumor. Subset described: naive CD4+ T cells, CD4+CD45RA+CD25-. This chain uses TRBV6-5 with TRBJ1-2, with TRBD1 identical over 11 bases. The sequence derives from a female donor with breast cancer. CDR3 amino acids: CASSLNGQGAGGYTF. DNA for the CDR3: TGTGCCAGCAGCCTAAACGGACAGGGGGCAGGTGGCTACACCTTC.